This T cell receptor (beta chain) was documented in a study of beta chain features in type 1 diabetes. The investigators reverse transcribed all of the isolated RNA, so they sequenced expressed TCRB transcripts. Profiling relied on immunoSEQ multiplex PCR, and the TCRdb table lists in-frame clones only, not all of them. The sample yields around 500,000 clones, approximately 10% seen once. This CDR3 has 15 residues. With 3 bases removed from V and 5 bases from J, the gap between germline ends came to 11 bases. CDR1 is SEHNR and CDR2 is FQNEAQ in the germline V gene (reference sequence). Sorted populations were all over 95% pure.

The receptor's source is a woman in her late teens or twenties in good health. The V call is TRBV7-9, the J call TRBJ1-6; D is unclear. The sample comprised naive CD4+ T cells from blood. The CDR3 protein is CASSFGSTDNSPLHF. The CDR3 bases are TGTGCCAGCAGCTTTGGCTCCACCGATAATTCACCCCTCCACTTT.